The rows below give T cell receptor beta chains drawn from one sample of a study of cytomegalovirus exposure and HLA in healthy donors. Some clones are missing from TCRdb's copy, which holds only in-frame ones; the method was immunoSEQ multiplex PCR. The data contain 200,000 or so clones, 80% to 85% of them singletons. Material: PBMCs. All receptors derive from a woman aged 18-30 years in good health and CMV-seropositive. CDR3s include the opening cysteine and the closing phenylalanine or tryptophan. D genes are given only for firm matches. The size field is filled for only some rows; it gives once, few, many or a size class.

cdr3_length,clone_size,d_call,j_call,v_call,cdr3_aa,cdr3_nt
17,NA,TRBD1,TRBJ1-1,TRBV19,CASSIGAGTVMNTEAFF,TGTGCCAGTAGTATAGGAGCCGGGACAGTAATGAACACTGAAGCTTTCTTT
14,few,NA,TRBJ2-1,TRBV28,CASYPRLSYNEQFF,TGTGCCAGCTACCCCAGGCTTTCCTACAATGAGCAGTTCTTC
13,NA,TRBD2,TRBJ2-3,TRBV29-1,CSAADGGIDTQYF,TGCAGCGCAGCAGACGGGGGGATAGATACGCAGTATTTT
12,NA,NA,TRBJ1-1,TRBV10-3,CAISDSHTEAFF,TGTGCCATCAGTGACAGTCACACTGAAGCTTTCTTT
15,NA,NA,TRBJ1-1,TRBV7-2,CASSLRGGLNTEAFF,TGTGCCAGCAGCTTAAGAGGGGGTTTGAACACTGAAGCTTTCTTT
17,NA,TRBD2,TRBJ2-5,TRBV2,CASRTRRGVASVETQYF,TGTGCCAGCAGAACCCGACGGGGGGTAGCTAGCGTAGAGACCCAGTACTTC
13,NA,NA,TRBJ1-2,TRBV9,CASSISNRVGYTF,TGTGCCAGCAGCATATCTAACAGGGTTGGCTACACCTTC
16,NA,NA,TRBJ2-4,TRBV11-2,CASSQGGHLAKNIQYF,TGTGCCAGCAGCCAGGGGGGCCACCTAGCCAAAAACATTCAGTACTTC
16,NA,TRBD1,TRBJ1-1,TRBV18,CASSQQGGALNTEAFF,TGTGCCAGCTCCCAACAGGGGGGGGCACTGAACACTGAAGCTTTCTTT
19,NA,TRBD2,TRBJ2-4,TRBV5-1,CASSLGLAGGLLAKNIQYF,TGCGCCAGCAGCTTGGGACTAGCGGGGGGCCTCCTAGCCAAAAACATTCAGTACTTC
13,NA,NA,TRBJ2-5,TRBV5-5,CASSFGGEETQYF,TGTGCCAGCAGCTTCGGGGGTGAAGAGACCCAGTACTTC
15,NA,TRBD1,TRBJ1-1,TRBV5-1,CASSPRQGTGTEAFF,TGCGCCAGCAGCCCCAGACAGGGTACGGGGACTGAAGCTTTCTTT
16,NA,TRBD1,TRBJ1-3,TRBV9,CASSVGDREAGNTIYF,TGTGCCAGCAGCGTAGGGGACAGGGAGGCTGGAAACACCATATATTTT
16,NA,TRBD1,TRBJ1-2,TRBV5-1,CASSYSRDRVNYGYTF,TGCGCCAGCAGCTACTCCCGGGACAGGGTGAACTATGGCTACACCTTC
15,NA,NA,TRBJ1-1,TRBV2,CATGGFSSSNTEAFF,TGTGCCACGGGGGGATTTTCCTCATCAAACACTGAAGCTTTCTTT
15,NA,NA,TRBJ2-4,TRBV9,CASSVGQSAKNIQYF,TGTGCCAGCAGCGTAGGTCAGTCAGCCAAAAACATTCAGTACTTC
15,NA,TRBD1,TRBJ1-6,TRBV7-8,CASSPPRTGSSPLHF,TGTGCCAGCAGCCCACCTCGGACAGGGAGCTCACCCCTCCACTTT
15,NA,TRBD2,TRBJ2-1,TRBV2,CASNIGLAGSDEQFF,TGTGCCAGCAATATTGGACTAGCGGGTTCGGATGAGCAGTTCTTC
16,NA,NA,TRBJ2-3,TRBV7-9,CASSQGIWGLRDTQYF,TGTGCCAGCAGCCAGGGTATTTGGGGGCTTAGAGATACGCAGTATTTT
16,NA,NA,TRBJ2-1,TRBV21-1,CASSKRGDRADNEQFF,TGTGCCAGCAGCAAAAGGGGGGACAGGGCCGACAATGAGCAGTTCTTC
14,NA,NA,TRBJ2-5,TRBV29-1,CSTSTGSYRETQYF,TGCAGCACCTCGACAGGATCATACCGAGAGACCCAGTACTTC
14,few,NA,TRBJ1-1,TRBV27,CASTSLVMNTEAFF,TGTGCCAGCACTAGTTTAGTTATGAACACTGAAGCTTTCTTT